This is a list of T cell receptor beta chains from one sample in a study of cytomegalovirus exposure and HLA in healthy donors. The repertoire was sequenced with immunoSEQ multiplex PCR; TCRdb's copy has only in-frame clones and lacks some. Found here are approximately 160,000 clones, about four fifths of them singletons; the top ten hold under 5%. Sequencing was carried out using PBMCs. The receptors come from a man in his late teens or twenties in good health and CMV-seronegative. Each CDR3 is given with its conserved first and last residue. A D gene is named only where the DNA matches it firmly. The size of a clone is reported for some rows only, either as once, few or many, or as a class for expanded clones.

TGTGCCAGCAGCTCCTCGGGACTAGCGGGGACGAACCCTTACAATGAGCAGTTCTTC | CASSSSGLAGTNPYNEQFF | TRBV7-9 | TRBD2 | TRBJ2-1 | NA
TGTGCCAGCAGGGACAGGGCGAATGAAAAACTGTTTTTT | CASRDRANEKLFF | TRBV2 | TRBD1 | TRBJ1-4 | NA
TGTGCCAGCAGGCCGGGAGCCCGGCGGGGTGGCTACACCTTC | CASRPGARRGGYTF | TRBV6-1 | NA | TRBJ1-2 | NA
TGTGCCAGCAGGGTCAGTGTGAACACCGGGGAGCTGTTTTTT | CASRVSVNTGELFF | TRBV27 | NA | TRBJ2-2 | once
TGTGCCAGCACCCCGCCGGACAGGCCGGGGGAGACCCAGTACTTC | CASTPPDRPGETQYF | TRBV7-9 | TRBD1 | TRBJ2-5 | NA
TGTGCCTGGAGTGCCACCCAGGGTAAGACCTACGAGCAGTACTTC | CAWSATQGKTYEQYF | TRBV30 | NA | TRBJ2-7 | NA
TGTGCCAGTAGTGCCGCGGGCGGGCTTAATCAGCCCCAGCATTTT | CASSAAGGLNQPQHF | TRBV19 | NA | TRBJ1-5 | NA
TGTGCCAGCAGCTGGGGTCTCGGTAGCGCCGTAACCTACGAGCAGTACTTC | CASSWGLGSAVTYEQYF | TRBV5-8 | NA | TRBJ2-7 | NA
TGTGCCAGTAGTATAGGTGGAACAGGGATGACTGAAGCTTTCTTT | CASSIGGTGMTEAFF | TRBV19 | NA | TRBJ1-1 | NA
TGTGCCAGCAGATCATTAACTCGGGGCACCATATATTTT | CASRSLTRGTIYF | TRBV6-5 | NA | TRBJ1-3 | NA
TGTGCCAGCAGCGTAGCTGGACAGTCATACAATGAGCAGTTCTTC | CASSVAGQSYNEQFF | TRBV9 | NA | TRBJ2-1 | NA
TGTGCCAGCAGTTACGCAGAATCTTCCAATGAGCAGTTCTTC | CASSYAESSNEQFF | TRBV6-5 | NA | TRBJ2-1 | NA
TGTGCCAGCAGCTTAGAGGCGGCCACCTCCTACGAGCAGTACTTC | CASSLEAATSYEQYF | TRBV11-2 | NA | TRBJ2-7 | NA
TGTGCCAGCTCACCAGGATCCGACAGGGTGAATTCACCCCTCCACTTT | CASSPGSDRVNSPLHF | TRBV18 | TRBD1 | TRBJ1-6 | NA
TGTGCCAGCAAGGGAGGGGGTTTTGGAAACACCATATATTTT | CASKGGGFGNTIYF | TRBV6-1 | NA | TRBJ1-3 | NA
TGTGCCAGCAGCGTAAGGGGGTCGGGGGAAAAACTGTTTTTT | CASSVRGSGEKLFF | TRBV9 | NA | TRBJ1-4 | NA
TGTGCCAGCAGCTTGGTTGTCGCCTACAATGAGCAGTTCTTC | CASSLVVAYNEQFF | TRBV5-8 | NA | TRBJ2-1 | NA
TGTGCCAGCTACGGGAGACCTAGGTGGAATGAGCAGTTCTTC | CASYGRPRWNEQFF | TRBV6-1 | NA | TRBJ2-1 | NA
TGTGCCAGCAGCGCCGCTAGCGGGAGTTTCTACGAGCAGTACTTC | CASSAASGSFYEQYF | TRBV7-9 | TRBD2 | TRBJ2-7 | NA
TGTGCCAGCAGCTTATGGGGGGGATCCCAAGAGACCCAGTACTTC | CASSLWGGSQETQYF | TRBV7-9 | TRBD2 | TRBJ2-5 | once
TGTGCCAGCAGCTTCCGGGACAGGGGTTCACCCCTCCACTTT | CASSFRDRGSPLHF | TRBV11-1 | TRBD1 | TRBJ1-6 | once
TGTGCCAGCTCCCTCGGGACAGGGGGAAATGAAAAACTGTTTTTT | CASSLGTGGNEKLFF | TRBV18 | TRBD1 | TRBJ1-4 | NA
TGTGCCAGTAGGACAGGGGGCCAGCCCCAGCATTTT | CASRTGGQPQHF | TRBV19 | TRBD1 | TRBJ1-5 | NA
TGTGCCAGCAGTGAGAGGACTAGCGTACAGTTCTTC | CASSERTSVQFF | TRBV2 | TRBD2 | TRBJ2-1 | NA
TGTGCCAGCAGTTTAATGGGGAGATTCAGCACTGAAGCTTTCTTT | CASSLMGRFSTEAFF | TRBV6-5 | NA | TRBJ1-1 | few
TGTGCCAGCAGCTTGGGGCAGGCCTTTAATTCACCCCTCCACTTT | CASSLGQAFNSPLHF | TRBV5-6 | NA | TRBJ1-6 | NA
TGTGCAAGTCGCTCCCGCGGGACTAGCGGGGCTGAGACCCAGTACTTC | CASRSRGTSGAETQYF | TRBV12-2 | NA | TRBJ2-5 | NA
TGCGCCAGCAGCCAAGCGGGGAGTGAGCAGTTCTTC | CASSQAGSEQFF | TRBV4-1 | NA | TRBJ2-1 | NA
TGCGCCAGCAGCCAAGTTCCGGGGGGCAATCAGCCCCAGCATTTT | CASSQVPGGNQPQHF | TRBV4-1 | NA | TRBJ1-5 | NA
TGTGCCAGCAGCTTGGGCCAGGTCCGCGAGCAGTACTTC | CASSLGQVREQYF | TRBV5-5 | NA | TRBJ2-7 | NA
TGTGCCAGCAGCTCCGACAGTCTGGGTGAAGCTTTCTTT | CASSSDSLGEAFF | TRBV11-3 | NA | TRBJ1-1 | NA
TGTGCCAGCAGTGATACTCCGGGACAGTTCTCCTACGAGCAGTACTTC | CASSDTPGQFSYEQYF | TRBV6-1 | TRBD1 | TRBJ2-7 | NA
TGTGCCAGCTCATTTTTGGAGGGGCCTGAAGATGGCTACACCTTC | CASSFLEGPEDGYTF | TRBV18 | NA | TRBJ1-2 | NA
TGTGCCAGCAGCGTATTCGGGGGACAGGGGCAAGAGACCCAGTACTTC | CASSVFGGQGQETQYF | TRBV9 | TRBD1 | TRBJ2-5 | NA
TGTGCCAGCAGCAGATCCGGGACAGGGGGCAATCAGCCCCAGCATTTT | CASSRSGTGGNQPQHF | TRBV7-9 | TRBD1 | TRBJ1-5 | NA
TGTTCCAGCAGCTTAGGATTCGGTGAGCAGTTCTTC | CSSSLGFGEQFF | TRBV7-9 | NA | TRBJ2-1 | NA
TGTGCCAGCAGCTTGACAGGGGGTACGGATTCACCCCTCCACTTT | CASSLTGGTDSPLHF | TRBV14 | TRBD1 | TRBJ1-6 | once
TGTGCCAGCAGCGCCGGGCCGGGACAGCCCAATGAGCAGTTCTTC | CASSAGPGQPNEQFF | TRBV9 | TRBD1 | TRBJ2-1 | NA
TGTGCCAGCAGTTACCGACATTTCAGCAACACCGGGGAGCTGTTTTTT | CASSYRHFSNTGELFF | TRBV6-5 | NA | TRBJ2-2 | once
TGTGCCATTTCCGGGACAGGCGATGAGGAGCTGTTTTTT | CAISGTGDEELFF | TRBV10-3 | TRBD1 | TRBJ2-2 | NA
TGTGCCACCAGCAGCCCAGCCGGGACTCCTAACACAGATACGCAGTATTTT | CATSSPAGTPNTDTQYF | TRBV15 | NA | TRBJ2-3 | NA
TGTGCCAGCAGCTGGACTAGCGGGCGGGGCTTGGATACGCAGTATTTT | CASSWTSGRGLDTQYF | TRBV7-9 | TRBD2 | TRBJ2-3 | NA